This T cell receptor beta chain was identified in a study of tumor-infiltrating lymphocytes in localized non-small cell lung cancer. Study at large: Several tumor histologies, both smoking statuses, and some post-neoadjuvant chemotherapy samples were included. Each patient gave resected tumor and non-adjacent uninvolved lung tissue. Study findings and constraints: TCRbeta sequencing showed higher T cell infiltration in tumors than uninvolved lung.

There are 13 residues in the CDR3. Looked up from germline, CDR1 is SGHTA and CDR2 is FQGNSA. Trimming removed 0 bases from V and 7 bases from J, with 7 bases in between. Produced via immunoSEQ multiplex PCR; TCRdb's table is partial and in-frame only. This sample has 7,000 or so clones; about 80% occur once, and the top ten carry 7% to 9%. Worth noting for this clone: Its cognate antigen is unknown.

The chain recombines TRBV7-2 with TRBJ1-5, with no clear D. The receptor's source is a human donor with non-small cell lung cancer. Material for sequencing was lung tumor tissue. CDR3 DNA sequence: TGTGCCAGCAGCTTAGCGTACCAGCAGCCCCAGCATTTT. As protein: CASSLAYQQPQHF.